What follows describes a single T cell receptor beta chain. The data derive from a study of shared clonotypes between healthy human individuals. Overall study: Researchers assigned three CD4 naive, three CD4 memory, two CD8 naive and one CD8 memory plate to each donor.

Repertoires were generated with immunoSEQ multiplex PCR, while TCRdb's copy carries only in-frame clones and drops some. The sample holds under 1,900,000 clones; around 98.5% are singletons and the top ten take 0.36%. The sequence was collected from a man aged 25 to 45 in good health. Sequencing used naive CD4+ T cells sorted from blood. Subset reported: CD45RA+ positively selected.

In nucleotides, the CDR3 is TGTGCCAGCAGTGAACCCCTCTCCTTTCGACCCTACGAGCAGTACTTC. Translating gives CASSEPLSFRPYEQYF. The J gene is TRBJ2-7, the V gene TRBV6-1; D not certain. Germline assignment: CDR1 MNHNS and CDR2 SASEGT. V dropped 2 bases and J dropped 2 bases, with 16 bases sitting between them. The CDR3 extends over 16 amino acids.